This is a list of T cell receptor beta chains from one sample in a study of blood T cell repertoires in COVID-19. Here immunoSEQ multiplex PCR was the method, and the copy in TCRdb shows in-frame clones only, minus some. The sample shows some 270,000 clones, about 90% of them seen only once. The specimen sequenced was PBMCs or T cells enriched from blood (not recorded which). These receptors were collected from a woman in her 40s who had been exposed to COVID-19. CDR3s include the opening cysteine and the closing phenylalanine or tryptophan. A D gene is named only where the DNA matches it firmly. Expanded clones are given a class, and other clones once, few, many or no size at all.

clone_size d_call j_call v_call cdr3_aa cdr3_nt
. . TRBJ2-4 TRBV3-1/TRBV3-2 CASSHRRVEGGIAKNIQYF TGTGCCAGCAGCCACCGAAGGGTCGAGGGGGGGATAGCCAAAAACATTCAGTACTTC
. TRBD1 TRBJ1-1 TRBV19 CASSTQTGPGTEAFF TGTGCCAGCTCTACCCAGACAGGGCCCGGCACTGAAGCTTTCTTT
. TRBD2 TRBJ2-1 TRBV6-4 CASSDSVAGVSNEQFF TGTGCCAGCAGTGACTCAGTAGCGGGAGTGTCTAATGAGCAGTTCTTC
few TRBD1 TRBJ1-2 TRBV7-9 CASSLSTTGTAYGYTF TGTGCCAGCAGCTTATCCACGACAGGGACGGCCTATGGCTACACCTTC
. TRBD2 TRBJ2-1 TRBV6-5 CASSIVSGRVEQFF TGTGCCAGCAGTATTGTTAGCGGGAGAGTTGAGCAGTTCTTC
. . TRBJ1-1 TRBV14 CASSQSNTEAFF TGTGCCAGCAGCCAAAGCAACACTGAAGCTTTCTTT
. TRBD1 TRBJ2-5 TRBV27 CASSLYRTGVTQYF TGTGCCAGCAGTTTATATCGGACAGGGGTGACCCAGTACTTC
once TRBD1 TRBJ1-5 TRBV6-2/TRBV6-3 CASSHQRQGLGSNQPQHF TGTGCCAGCAGCCATCAACGACAGGGCCTTGGTAGCAATCAGCCCCAGCATTTT
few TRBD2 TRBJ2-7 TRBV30 CAWSTLPGLELREQYF TGTGCCTGGAGTACCCTACCGGGACTAGAGTTAAGGGAGCAGTACTTC
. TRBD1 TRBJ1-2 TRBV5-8 CASSLVPGTANYGYTF TGTGCCAGCAGCTTGGTGCCAGGGACAGCAAACTATGGCTACACCTTC
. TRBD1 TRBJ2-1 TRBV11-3 CASSSRDRGDEQFF TGTGCCAGCAGCTCCCGGGACAGGGGCGATGAGCAGTTCTTC
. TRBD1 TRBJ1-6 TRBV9 CASSVGDRAYNSPLHF TGTGCCAGCAGCGTAGGGGACAGGGCCTATAATTCACCCCTCCACTTT
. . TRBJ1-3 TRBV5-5 CASSLAGHSGNTIYF TGTGCCAGCAGCTTGGCGGGACACTCTGGAAACACCATATATTTT
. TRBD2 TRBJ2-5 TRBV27 CASSKLRLAEETQYF TGTGCCAGCAGTAAGCTTCGACTAGCGGAAGAGACCCAGTACTTC
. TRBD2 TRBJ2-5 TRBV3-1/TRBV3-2 CASSGTSGVQETQYF TGTGCCAGCAGCGGGACTAGCGGGGTTCAAGAGACCCAGTACTTC
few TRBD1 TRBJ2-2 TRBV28 CASSGPRGGSYTGELFF TGTGCCAGCAGCGGACCGCGAGGGGGCTCATACACCGGGGAGCTGTTTTTT
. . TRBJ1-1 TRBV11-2 CASSLAGFDTEAFF TGTGCCAGCAGCTTAGCAGGGTTTGACACTGAAGCTTTCTTT
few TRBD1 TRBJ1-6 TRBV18 CASSPPDRGGNSPLHF TGTGCCAGCTCACCACCAGACAGGGGTGGTAATTCACCCCTCCACTTT
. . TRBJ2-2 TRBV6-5 CASSFGNTGELFF TGTGCCAGCAGTTTCGGGAACACCGGGGAGCTGTTTTTT
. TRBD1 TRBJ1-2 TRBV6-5 CASSKSGGSDGYTF TGTGCCAGCAGTAAATCAGGGGGATCAGATGGCTACACCTTC
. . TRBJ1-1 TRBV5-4 CASSLVNRENTEAFF TGTGCCAGCAGCTTGGTTAACAGAGAGAACACTGAAGCTTTCTTT
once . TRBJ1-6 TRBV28 CASSFDSSYNSPLHF TGTGCCAGCAGTTTTGACAGCAGCTATAATTCACCCCTCCACTTT